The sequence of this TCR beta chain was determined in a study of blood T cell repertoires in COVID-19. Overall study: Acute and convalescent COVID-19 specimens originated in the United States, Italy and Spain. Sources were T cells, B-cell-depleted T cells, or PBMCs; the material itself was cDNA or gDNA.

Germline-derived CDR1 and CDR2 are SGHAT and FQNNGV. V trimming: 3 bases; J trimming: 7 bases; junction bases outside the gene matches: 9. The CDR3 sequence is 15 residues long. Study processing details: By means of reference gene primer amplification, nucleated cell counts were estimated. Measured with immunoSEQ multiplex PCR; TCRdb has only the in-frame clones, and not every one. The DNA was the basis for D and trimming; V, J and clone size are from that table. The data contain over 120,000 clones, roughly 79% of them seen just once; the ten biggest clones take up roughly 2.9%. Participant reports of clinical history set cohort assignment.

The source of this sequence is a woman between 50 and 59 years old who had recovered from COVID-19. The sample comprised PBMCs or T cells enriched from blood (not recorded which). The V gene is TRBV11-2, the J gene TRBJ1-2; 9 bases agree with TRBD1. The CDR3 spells CASSLGPGQGLGYTF. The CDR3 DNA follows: TGTGCCAGCAGCTTGGGCCCGGGACAGGGTCTTGGCTACACCTTC.